The present TCR beta chain was sequenced within a study of regulatory T cells in long-lasting Graves disease. Study conclusions and caveats: Comparison showed that persistent patients shared more public clonotypes (over 2,500) than new patients (approximately 930). Relative to newly diagnosed Graves' patients, persistent ones had lower TCR diversity.

Documented time point: newly diagnosed GD, antithyroid drugs for less than 3 months. RNA from PBMCs was the source of the TCR library. Recruitment took place at an endocrinology department in Xi'an, China. The CDR3 sequence is 12 residues long. Germline loops: CDR1 SGHDT, CDR2 YYEEEE. The ends were cut back, 4 bases at V and 2 bases at J, with 6 bases in the middle. With iRepertoire HTBI primers and Arm-PCR of CDR3 regions, TCR beta libraries were built. TCRdb recomputed calls from the multiplex PCR reads with MiXCR, one row per CDR3 protein. The table shows approximately 390,000 distinct CDR3 sequences, with about 17% occurring only once. This clonotype occurred a few times. Its antigen is unknown. The same data also went into a second study, on T cells in Graves' hyperthyroidism and ophthalmopathy. As that study records: The model forecast ophthalmopathy, anticipating it by a median 6.5 months before onset.

The J gene is TRBJ1-2, the V gene TRBV5-6, with D unclear. This receptor was taken from a woman under 30 with Graves disease. The sequenced sample was peripheral blood mononuclear cells (PBMCs), obtained at new diagnosis, from a patient treated with antithyroid drugs. The CDR3 loop is CASSNRNYGYTF. The CDR3 nucleotides read TGTGCCAGCAGCAACCGAAACTATGGCTACACCTTC.